These T cell receptor beta chains were read from a single sample in a study of sequential checkpoint blockade in melanoma. Only in-frame clones appear in the TCRdb table, and some are missing; sequencing was by immunoSEQ multiplex PCR. Of some 30,000 clones detected, about 89% appear once; the ten largest clones hold 11% to 15%. Sample: CD8+ T cells sorted from blood (inferred from file names), taken from a patient given nivolumab and ipilimumab in sequence. These receptors were obtained from a human donor with melanoma. Both conserved end residues are part of each CDR3. D genes are given only for firm matches. Rows give clone size only sometimes, using once, few, many, or a class for an expanded clone.

NA	16	TRBV6-6	NA	TRBJ2-7	TGTGCCAGCAGCTATACTACCCTGGGGCGCTCCTACGAGCAGTACTTC	CASSYTTLGRSYEQYF
NA	16	TRBV7-6	NA	TRBJ1-1	TGTGCCAGCAGCTTACAGGGCCCTGGGGCGAACACTGAAGCTTTCTTT	CASSLQGPGANTEAFF
NA	16	TRBV2	NA	TRBJ2-7	TGTGCCACCGTAAGGGTCGGACTCCGGTCCACCTACGAGCAGTACTTC	CATVRVGLRSTYEQYF
NA	15	TRBV6-6	TRBD1	TRBJ2-2	TGTGCCAGCAGTCCGGGACAGGGCAGTACCGGGGAGCTGTTTTTT	CASSPGQGSTGELFF
NA	16	TRBV6-1	TRBD2	TRBJ2-7	TGTGCCAGCAGTGCCTTAATAATAGCGGGGACCTACGAGCAGTACTTC	CASSALIIAGTYEQYF
few	16	TRBV7-9	TRBD1	TRBJ1-5	TGTGCCAGCAGCTCGACAGGGTCCCCGGGCAATCAGCCCCAGCATTTT	CASSSTGSPGNQPQHF
NA	14	TRBV2	NA	TRBJ1-1	TGTGCCAGCAGCCCCGGGGGGGGATTCACTGAAGCTTTCTTT	CASSPGGGFTEAFF
NA	16	TRBV5-1	NA	TRBJ2-4	TGCGCCAGCAGCTCAGTGCCGGGACTCCTAAAAAACATTCAGTACTTC	CASSSVPGLLKNIQYF
once	15	TRBV28	TRBD2	TRBJ2-7	TGTGCCAGCAGTTCCCGGCTAGCGGGGGACTACGAGCAGTACTTC	CASSSRLAGDYEQYF
NA	16	TRBV30	TRBD2	TRBJ2-1	TGTGCCTGGAGGCCCGACTACGCGGGAGGGCGCGGTGAGCAGTTCTTC	CAWRPDYAGGRGEQFF
NA	14	TRBV13	NA	TRBJ1-1	TGTGCCAGCAGCGCCAGGGGTTATGGCACTGAAGCTTTCTTT	CASSARGYGTEAFF
NA	15	TRBV7-2	NA	TRBJ2-7	TGTGCCAGCAGCTTCTTTATGGACAGCTCCTGCGAGCAGTACTTC	CASSFFMDSSCEQYF
NA	19	TRBV27	TRBD2	TRBJ2-1	TGTGCCAGCAGTTTAGTAGGTTGGGGGCGCCTAGCGGGTAACAATGAGCAGTTCTTC	CASSLVGWGRLAGNNEQFF
NA	16	TRBV27	NA	TRBJ1-4	TGTGCCAGCAGTTTATCGAGTACAGGCCGGGGGGAAAAACTGTTTTTT	CASSLSSTGRGEKLFF
NA	12	TRBV5-1	NA	TRBJ1-1	TGCGCCAGCAGCTTGGATCTGGAGGAAGCTTTCTTT	CASSLDLEEAFF
NA	16	TRBV5-6	NA	TRBJ2-3	TGTGCCAGCAGCTTGGGCGCGGGAAGCTACACAGATACGCAGTATTTT	CASSLGAGSYTDTQYF
few	12	TRBV7-2	NA	TRBJ1-2	TGTGCCAGCAGCTTAGGCGGGAATGGGGACACCTTC	CASSLGGNGDTF
NA	13	TRBV4-3	NA	TRBJ1-2	TGCGCCAGCAGCCAAGATGGAGATTATGGCTACACCTTC	CASSQDGDYGYTF
NA	14	TRBV27	TRBD1	TRBJ2-7	TGTGCCAGCAGTTCGGGACAGGATCTCTACGAGCAGTACTTC	CASSSGQDLYEQYF
NA	11	TRBV28	NA	TRBJ1-1	TGTGCCAGCAGTGACACTGCTGAAGCTTTCTTT	CASSDTAEAFF
NA	14	TRBV2	NA	TRBJ2-7	TGTGCCAGCAGAAACCCCGACAGGCTCTACGAGCAGTACTTC	CASRNPDRLYEQYF
NA	14	TRBV27	NA	TRBJ1-2	TGTGCCAGCAGTTCGACAGGTTTTAACTATGGCTACACCTTC	CASSSTGFNYGYTF
NA	18	TRBV10-3	TRBD2	TRBJ2-7	TGTGCCATCAGCGTCAATCTAGTAGCGGGAGGGCGGACCTACGAGCAGTACTTC	CAISVNLVAGGRTYEQYF
NA	14	TRBV9	NA	TRBJ2-3	TGTGCCAGCAGAGGAGGCGGGGAGAGAGATACGCAGTATTTT	CASRGGGERDTQYF
NA	15	TRBV4-3	TRBD2	TRBJ2-7	TGCGCCAGCAGCCAAGTAGGAGGGAGGGCCGACGAGCAGTACTTC	CASSQVGGRADEQYF
NA	17	TRBV11-2	NA	TRBJ2-2	TGTGCCAGCAGCCTCGGACCAACAGGGTCCTACACCGGGGAGCTGTTTTTT	CASSLGPTGSYTGELFF
medium-sized	15	TRBV6-6	NA	TRBJ1-1	TGTGCCAGCAGTTTATCCAGGGTTATGAACACTGAAGCTTTCTTT	CASSLSRVMNTEAFF
NA	12	TRBV6-6	NA	TRBJ2-1	TGTGCCAGCGGATGGGCAACCCATGAGCAGTTCTTC	CASGWATHEQFF
NA	14	TRBV28	NA	TRBJ1-2	TGTGCCAGCAGCAACATAGGGGGGGGTTATGGCTACACCTTC	CASSNIGGGYGYTF
NA	16	TRBV28	TRBD2	TRBJ2-5	TGTGCCAGCAGTTTGATCGGGGGGGCCAGCCAAGAGACCCAGTACTTC	CASSLIGGASQETQYF
NA	18	TRBV30	TRBD2	TRBJ2-3	TGTGCCTGGAAGCCCCTCGGGAACAGCGGGGACGACACAGATACGCAGTATTTT	CAWKPLGNSGDDTDTQYF
NA	13	TRBV6-5	NA	TRBJ1-1	TGTGCCAGCAGTTACCAGGGTTACACTGAAGCTTTCTTT	CASSYQGYTEAFF
NA	18	TRBV9	TRBD2	TRBJ2-5	TGTGCCAGCAGCGTAGCTGGGGGACTAGCGGGAGGTGTAGAGACCCAGTACTTC	CASSVAGGLAGGVETQYF
NA	13	TRBV7-3	NA	TRBJ1-1	TGTGCCAGCAGCTTAACGACAGCCACTGAAGCTTTCTTT	CASSLTTATEAFF
NA	15	TRBV4-2	TRBD2	TRBJ2-2	TGTGCCAGCAGCCAGAGACTAGCGGACACCGGGGAGCTGTTTTTT	CASSQRLADTGELFF
NA	13	TRBV4-3	NA	TRBJ1-5	TGCGCCAGCAGCCAAGTGGGAGGGCGGCCCCAGCATTTT	CASSQVGGRPQHF
once	13	TRBV13	NA	TRBJ2-3	TGTGCCAGCAGCCCAGGATATTCAGATACGCAGTATTTT	CASSPGYSDTQYF
NA	13	TRBV19	NA	TRBJ1-1	TGTGCCAGTAAGGAGACAGGGAACACTGAAGCTTTCTTT	CASKETGNTEAFF
NA	13	TRBV9	NA	TRBJ1-1	TGTGCCAGCAGCCCCCTGCGGAGGACTGAAGCTTTCTTT	CASSPLRRTEAFF
NA	13	TRBV19	NA	TRBJ2-3	TGTGCCAGTAGTGCAGTTTCCACAGATACGCAGTATTTT	CASSAVSTDTQYF
NA	13	TRBV11-2	NA	TRBJ2-5	TGTGCCGGGGGGGCAGCGGGGATGGAGACCCAGTACTTC	CAGGAAGMETQYF
NA	14	TRBV27	TRBD2	TRBJ2-1	TGTGCCAGCAGTTTGGGACTAGCGGGAGATGAGCAGTTCTTC	CASSLGLAGDEQFF
NA	14	TRBV29-1	TRBD1	TRBJ2-7	TGCAGCGTCCGAACGGGACAGGGGGCTTACGAGCAGTACTTC	CSVRTGQGAYEQYF